The source of this TCR beta chain is a study of regulatory T cells in long-lasting Graves disease. The overall study: Persistent Graves' disease required over 5 years of antithyroid drugs and positive TSH receptor antibodies.

Time point specified: persistent/refractory GD, antithyroid drugs over 5 years with positive TRAb. The TCR library was made from RNA extracted from PBMCs. Worth noting for this clonotype: Its cognate antigen is unknown.

Combining iRepertoire HTBI primers with Arm-PCR of CDR3 regions, the authors built TCR beta libraries. TCRdb re-analysed the multiplex PCR reads in MiXCR, keeping a single row per CDR3 protein. The sample records fewer than 550,000 distinct CDR3 sequences, roughly 21% being singletons. Germline V CDR1 and CDR2: SQVTM, ANQGSEA. The junction had 13 bases not matched to a gene; V was cut back by 7 bases and J by 3 bases. CDR3 length: 15 residues. Overall study results and limits: It was possible that the small sample size reduced accuracy. Persistent patients shared more public clonotypes (around 3,000) than new patients (approximately 970).

The rearrangement joins TRBV29-1 to TRBJ1-2; 8 bases match TRBD1. This receptor was taken from a female donor with Graves disease. This specimen consisted of peripheral blood mononuclear cells (PBMCs), obtained when the disease was refractory, from a patient treated with antithyroid drugs. The CDR3 coding sequence is TGCAGCGCCCGAGGATTTACGGGACAGGACTATGGCTACACCTTC. It is translated as CSARGFTGQDYGYTF.